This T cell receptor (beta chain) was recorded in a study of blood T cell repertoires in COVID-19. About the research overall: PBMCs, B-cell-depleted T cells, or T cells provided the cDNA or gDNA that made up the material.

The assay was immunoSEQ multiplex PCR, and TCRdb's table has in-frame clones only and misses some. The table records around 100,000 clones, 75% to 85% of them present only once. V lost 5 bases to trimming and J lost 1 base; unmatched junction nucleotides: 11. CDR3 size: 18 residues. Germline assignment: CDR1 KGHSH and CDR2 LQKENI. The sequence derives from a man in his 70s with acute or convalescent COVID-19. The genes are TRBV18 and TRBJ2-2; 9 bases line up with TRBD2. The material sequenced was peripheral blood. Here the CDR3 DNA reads TGTGCCAGCTCAAACGGACTAGCGATTGGTGGGAACACCGGGGAGCTGTTTTTT. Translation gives CASSNGLAIGGNTGELFF.